A selection of T cell receptor beta chains follows, all from one sample in a study of response to subunit inactivated influenza vaccine. TCRdb re-derived calls from the RT-PCR reads in MiXCR, one entry per CDR3 protein. Found here are around 850,000 distinct CDR3 sequences, less than 20% of them singletons; the top ten hold about a tenth. This specimen was PBMCs from blood, taken roughly 5 days after vaccination. Receptors originate from a man aged 50-60 years who received an inactivated influenza vaccine. Each CDR3 is given without its conserved first and last residue.

j_gene | v_gene | CDR3aa
TRBJ2-3 | TRBV5-1 | ASSYDQPTDTQY
TRBJ1-5 | TRBV6-5 | ASSYSNGAQH
TRBJ2-1 | TRBV12-3/TRBV12-4 | ASSFGSGSYNEQF
TRBJ2-5 | TRBV24-1 | ATSDSGIWETQY
TRBJ2-5 | TRBV4-3 | ASSQEARLREGRQY
TRBJ2-7 | TRBV20-1 | SARASGGVITYEQY
TRBJ2-1 | TRBV6-1 | ASSERPGRGSYNEQF
TRBJ2-7 | TRBV28 | ASRSTLRTSGKYEQY
TRBJ2-5 | TRBV20-1 | SARDLSGRRVKTQY
TRBJ2-5 | TRBV12-3/TRBV12-4 | ASSTRGGRETQY
TRBJ1-2 | TRBV12-3/TRBV12-4 | ASSSWELKRGYT
TRBJ1-1 | TRBV20-1 | SAWEPGAAF
TRBJ2-1 | TRBV4-2 | ASSHDLLAGARVGEQF
TRBJ2-7 | TRBV5-6 | ASSFYRTGGRRQQY
TRBJ2-7 | TRBV20-1 | SARELRLAETYEQY
TRBJ2-7 | TRBV12-3/TRBV12-4 | ASRITGKPSYEQY
TRBJ1-4 | TRBV7-2 | ASSPGTLGKLF
TRBJ2-2 | TRBV19 | ASSFRGGRTGELF
TRBJ2-7 | TRBV25-1 | ASSGAGEQY
TRBJ2-7 | TRBV29-1 | SVEKERGAVYEQY
TRBJ2-5 | TRBV14 | ASSLTRGYQETQY
TRBJ1-6 | TRBV28 | ASRPRSLLRNSPLH
TRBJ2-5 | TRBV20-1 | SPHRALETQY
TRBJ2-7 | TRBV20-1 | SAKGGEVTYEQY
TRBJ2-1 | TRBV12-3/TRBV12-4 | ASSLVSRDYNEQF
TRBJ2-1 | TRBV6-1 | ASSILSGFYNEQF
TRBJ1-2 | TRBV27 | ASKDPGGVGYT
TRBJ2-7 | TRBV5-5 | ASSLSGTHDYEQY
TRBJ2-7 | TRBV4-3 | ASSQDWLGREQY
TRBJ2-1 | TRBV7-2 | ASSLASGSVNEQF
TRBJ2-4 | TRBV4-2 | ASSQQGAKNIQY
TRBJ1-1 | TRBV12-3/TRBV12-4 | ASRTLRNTEAF
TRBJ2-5 | TRBV12-3/TRBV12-4 | ASVPAGISETQY
TRBJ1-4 | TRBV9 | ASSVDVMSEKLF
TRBJ1-2 | TRBV6-5 | ASSYSISGQPYGYT
TRBJ1-5 | TRBV20-1 | SARVGAGPQH
TRBJ1-1 | TRBV9 | ASSGRTGGTEAF
TRBJ2-7 | TRBV3-1 | ASSLSPHGPLYEQY
TRBJ1-4 | TRBV7-2 | ASSQGRGNEKLF
TRBJ2-7 | TRBV3-1 | ASSFGLAGVGEQY
TRBJ1-5 | TRBV6-1 | ASSEAYSNQPQH
TRBJ2-1 | TRBV4-3 | ASSQETGAKQF
TRBJ2-5 | TRBV20-1 | SARGVETQY
TRBJ2-1 | TRBV4-3 | ASSQGLAGIYNEQF
TRBJ2-5 | TRBV29-1 | SVVQDGRQETQY
TRBJ1-6 | TRBV6-1 | ASSPGYGVNSPLH
TRBJ1-1 | TRBV7-2 | ASSARKASTEAF
TRBJ2-2 | TRBV3-1 | ASSQDYAVRYTGELF